Given below is one T cell receptor beta chain in context. Cohorts were determined from participant-reported clinical history. The data belong to a study of blood T cell repertoires in COVID-19. Whole-study context: Sites across the United States, Italy and Spain contributed samples from acute and convalescent COVID-19. T cells, B-cell-depleted T cells, or PBMCs provided the cDNA or gDNA that served as material.

Produced via immunoSEQ multiplex PCR; TCRdb's table is partial and in-frame only. Of 130,000 to 150,000 clones listed, 88% are singletons. Trimming shortened V by 5 bases and J by 0 bases, and 17 bases separated the two germline ends. The CDR3 has 18 amino acids. From germline, CDR1 is SGHDN and CDR2 FVKESK. Sample: PBMCs or T cells enriched from blood (not recorded which). The source of this sequence is a woman in her thirties with acute COVID-19. The rearrangement links TRBV14 to TRBJ1-6; D possibly corresponds to TRBD1 (5 bases). The CDR3 sequence: CASSAMGGRSSYNSPLHF. The CDR3 DNA is TGTGCCAGCAGCGCCATGGGGGGACGGAGCTCCTATAATTCACCCCTCCACTTT.